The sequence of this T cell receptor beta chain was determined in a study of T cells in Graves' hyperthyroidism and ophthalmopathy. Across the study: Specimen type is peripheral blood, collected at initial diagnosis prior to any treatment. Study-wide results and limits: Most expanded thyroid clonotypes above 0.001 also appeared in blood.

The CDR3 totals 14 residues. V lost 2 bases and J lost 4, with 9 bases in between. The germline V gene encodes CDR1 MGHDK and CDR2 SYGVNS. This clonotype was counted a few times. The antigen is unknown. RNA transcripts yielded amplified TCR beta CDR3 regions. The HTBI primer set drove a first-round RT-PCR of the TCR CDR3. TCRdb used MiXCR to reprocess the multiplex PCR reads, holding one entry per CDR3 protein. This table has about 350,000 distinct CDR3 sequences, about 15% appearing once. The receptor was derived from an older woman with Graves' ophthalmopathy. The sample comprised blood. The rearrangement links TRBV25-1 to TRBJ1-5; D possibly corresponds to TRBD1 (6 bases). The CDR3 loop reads CASSETGWNQPQHF. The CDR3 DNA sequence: TGTGCCAGCAGTGAAACAGGGTGGAATCAGCCCCAGCATTTT.